This TCR beta chain was sequenced during a study of blood T cell repertoires in COVID-19 (dated by TCRdb to 2018 to 2020). Describing the broader study: Collaborator samples came from the United States, Italy and Spain and covered acute and convalescent phases of COVID-19. The prospective study material was composed of cDNA or gDNA derived from T cells, B-cell-depleted T cells, or PBMCs. The dataset comprised deeply sampled blood TCRbeta repertoires from subjects exposed to, actively infected with, or recovered from COVID-19. A freely available public database, intended as a resource for researchers studying the immune response to SARS-CoV-2, is where the repertoires were released. Samples came from the ongoing ImmuneRACE study (first 160 participants) plus 1,254 subjects from 6 global collaborators. A de-identified subject ID, COVID-19 status, age in years and sex were almost always included in the sample metadata. Where available, HLA class I and class II types were obtained from metadata supplied by the sample provider rather than from assay-based typing. The research as a whole found: How much clinical and demographic metadata was included differed by source and by participant, and the metadata was provided uncurated.

V is pruned by 3 bases and J by 7 bases, leaving 9 bases of the junction without a gene match. The CDR1 and CDR2 encoded by the germline V gene are MDHEN and SYDVKM. The CDR3 covers 15 residues, taking in both the cysteine and the phenylalanine. Solely the CDR3 DNA is kept, with 45 bases framed from the first base. The immunoSEQ Assay, a bias-controlled multiplex PCR, was used to amplify TCRbeta CDR3 regions from genomic DNA. Per the original workflow: Nucleated cell counts per sample were estimated from amplification of reference gene primers within the assay. To quantify the absolute abundance of each unique TCRbeta CDR3 rearrangement, sequence reads were collapsed and filtered. For each sample, productive Simpson clonality was calculated as the square root of Simpson's diversity index across productive rearrangements. The immuneACCESS repertoire file appears here via TCRdb, limited to in-frame rearrangements. These files lack a portion of the clones; in checked studies, under half of the deficit traces to unresolved V genes, and the cause of the others is not known. V and J calls and clone size are copied from that table; D and trimming were computed from the DNA. A total of about 270,000 clones appear in this sample, approximately 90% of them only once. About 4% of the sample rests with the top ten.

Concerning this clone: Its antigen is still unknown. Base qualities are not at hand, and no much larger clone is one base apart.

Enrolling through a virtual design, the prospective study's participants ranged in age from roughly 18 to 100 years and lived across about two dozen United States geographic areas. Cohort assignment in the prospective study relied on participant-reported clinical history from a screening survey and a study questionnaire. In the prospective study, mobile phlebotomists collected whole blood, serum and a nasopharyngeal or oropharyngeal swab from each participant. Additional blood draws and questionnaires over an approximately 2-month period could optionally be provided by prospective study participants. Before DNA extraction, prospective study blood samples were shipped either frozen or at room temperature.

This TCR came from a woman younger than 45 with acute COVID-19. The V and J segments used are TRBV28 and TRBJ2-4; 7 bases in between match TRBD2. Material: PBMCs or T cells enriched from blood (not recorded which). The DNA sequence is TGTGCCAGCAGTTTGGCCGCCGCGGGAGCCAACATTCAGTACTTC. It encodes CASSLAAAGANIQYF.